This TCR beta chain was sequenced in a study of shared clonotypes between healthy human individuals. The assay was immunoSEQ multiplex PCR, and TCRdb's table has in-frame clones only and misses some. The repertoire holds fewer than 850,000 clones, with around 96% as singletons. Looked up from germline, CDR1 is SGHTA and CDR2 is FQGNSA. The CDR3 contains 14 residues. The V gene lost 5 bases and the J gene lost 1 base, with 12 bases spanning the gap. It was CD45RO-negative cells, positively selected for CCR7, that made up naive CD8 cells, with terminally differentiated effector memory CD45RA+ cells excluded.

This rearrangement joins TRBV7-2 to TRBJ2-7, with a tentative D call TRBD2 (6 bases). Sample: naive CD8+ T cells sorted from blood. This clonotype was obtained from a young man in good health. CDR3 residues: CASSRLVSSYEQYF. As DNA, the CDR3 is TGTGCCAGCAGCCGACTAGTCTCTTCCTACGAGCAGTACTTC. The full variable domain, its missing parts supplied by reference TRBV7-2 and TRBJ2-7, is GAGVSQSPSNKVTEKGKDVELRCDPISGHTALYWYRQSLGQGLEFLIYFQGNSAPDKSGLPSDRFSAERTGGSVSTLTIQRTQQEDSAVYLCASSRLVSSYEQYFGPGTRLTVT.